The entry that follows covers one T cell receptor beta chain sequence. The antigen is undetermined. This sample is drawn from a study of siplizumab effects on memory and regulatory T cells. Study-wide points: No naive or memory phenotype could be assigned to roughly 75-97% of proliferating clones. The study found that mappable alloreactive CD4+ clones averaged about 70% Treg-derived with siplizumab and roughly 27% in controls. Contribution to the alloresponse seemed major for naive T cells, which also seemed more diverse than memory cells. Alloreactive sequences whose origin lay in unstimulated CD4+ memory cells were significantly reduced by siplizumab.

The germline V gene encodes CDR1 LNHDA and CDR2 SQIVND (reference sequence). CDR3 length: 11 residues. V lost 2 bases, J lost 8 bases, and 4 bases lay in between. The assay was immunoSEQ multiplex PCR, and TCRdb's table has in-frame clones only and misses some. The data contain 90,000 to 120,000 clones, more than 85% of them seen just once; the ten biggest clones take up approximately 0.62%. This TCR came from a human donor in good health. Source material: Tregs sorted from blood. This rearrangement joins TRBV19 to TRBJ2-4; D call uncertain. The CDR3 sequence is CASSIRDIQYF. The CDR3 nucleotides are TGTGCCAGTAGTATACGGGACATTCAGTACTTC.